This T cell receptor beta chain was sequenced for a study of preoperative IRX-2 immunotherapy in early breast cancer. The treatment is: preoperative locoregional IRX-2 cytokine immunotherapy. CDR1 SGHNT and CDR2 YENEEA come from the germline V gene. With V trimmed by 3 bases and J by 6 bases, 8 bases remained unmatched. The CDR3 extends over 16 amino acids. Sequencing used immunoSEQ multiplex PCR; TCRdb keeps in-frame clones, though not all of them. The sample contains roughly 42,000 clones, 70% to 80% of which appear only once. The chain combines TRBV11-3 with TRBJ2-1, with 10 bases fitting TRBD2. Sequences were derived from tumor tissue, sampled after IRX-2 immunotherapy. The receptor's source is a human donor with breast cancer. The CDR3 region has the DNA TGTGCCAGCAGCTTGGGGGGGCTAGCGGGAGTCAATGAGCAGTTCTTC. Protein: CASSLGGLAGVNEQFF.